These T cell receptor beta chains were read from a single sample in a study of OX40 agonist ivuxolimab in advanced cancers. The protocol was immunoSEQ multiplex PCR, while the TCRdb copy is restricted to in-frame clones and leaves out a portion. Of fewer than 85,000 clones detected, roughly 85% appear once; the ten largest clones hold approximately 6.3%. The source was CD4+ or CD8+ T cells sorted from blood, collected in a trial of the OX40 agonist ivuxolimab. The receptors were sampled from an adult with an advanced solid tumor such as melanoma, head and neck, liver or kidney cancer. The CDR3 runs from the conserved cysteine through the conserved F or W. Fields, in order: D gene, V gene, clone size, J gene, CDR3 protein, CDR3 DNA. D genes are given only for firm matches. Some rows mark clone size as missing; the rest say once, few, many or name a class of expanded clone.

>TRBD1|TRBV29-1|NA|TRBJ2-5
CSVRTGQEGETQYF
TGCAGCGTGCGGACAGGACAAGAGGGAGAGACCCAGTACTTC
>TRBD1|TRBV18|NA|TRBJ1-6
CASSPSTGENSPLHF
TGTGCCAGCTCACCCTCGACAGGGGAAAATTCACCCCTCCACTTT
>TRBD1|TRBV6-6|NA|TRBJ2-1
CASSLQGAGVEQFF
TGTGCCAGCAGTCTACAGGGGGCAGGGGTCGAGCAGTTCTTC
>NA|TRBV9|once|TRBJ1-3
CASSARSLSGNTIYF
TGTGCCAGCAGCGCCCGCAGTCTCTCTGGAAACACCATATATTTT
>TRBD1|TRBV5-4|few|TRBJ2-2
CASSVQGAGELFF
TGTGCCAGCAGTGTCCAGGGGGCCGGGGAGCTGTTTTTT
>NA|TRBV27|NA|TRBJ1-2
CASSLWGRGPSNYGYTF
TGTGCCAGCAGTTTATGGGGCAGGGGCCCCTCTAACTATGGCTACACCTTC
>TRBD1|TRBV2|NA|TRBJ1-4
CASVTGTGEEKLFF
TGTGCCAGCGTCACCGGGACAGGGGAGGAAAAACTGTTTTTT
>NA|TRBV18|NA|TRBJ1-1
CASSPWPQGNTEAFF
TGTGCCAGCTCACCTTGGCCACAGGGTAACACTGAAGCTTTCTTT
>NA|TRBV19|NA|TRBJ1-1
CASSPISRGEATEAFF
TGTGCCAGTAGTCCCATTAGTCGAGGGGAAGCAACTGAAGCTTTCTTT
>NA|TRBV6-1|NA|TRBJ2-5
CASSERSLQETQYF
TGTGCCAGCAGTGAACGCAGCCTTCAAGAGACCCAGTACTTC
>NA|TRBV30|NA|TRBJ1-2
CAWSPTGSRAYYGYTF
TGTGCCTGGAGCCCAACCGGCTCCCGAGCATACTATGGCTACACCTTC
>TRBD2|TRBV7-2|NA|TRBJ2-1
CASSSLAGVYNEQFF
TGTGCCAGCAGCTCACTAGCGGGAGTTTACAATGAGCAGTTCTTC
>NA|TRBV28|NA|TRBJ1-4
CASSFSMRFGRKEKLFF
TGTGCCAGCAGTTTCAGTATGCGATTTGGACGGAAGGAAAAACTGTTTTTT
>TRBD2|TRBV5-4|NA|TRBJ2-2
CASSPGTSGSRNTGELFF
TGTGCCAGCAGCCCAGGGACTAGCGGGAGTCGTAACACCGGGGAGCTGTTTTTT
>TRBD1|TRBV2|NA|TRBJ1-2
CASSPGQGTYGYTF
TGTGCCAGCAGTCCGGGACAGGGCACCTATGGCTACACCTTC
>NA|TRBV5-4|NA|TRBJ2-1
CASSFSSGPYNEQFF
TGTGCCAGCAGCTTTAGTAGCGGCCCCTACAATGAGCAGTTCTTC
>TRBD1|TRBV7-2|NA|TRBJ2-2
CASRPGQVVGTGELFF
TGTGCCAGCAGACCGGGACAGGTCGTCGGCACCGGGGAGCTGTTTTTT
>TRBD1|TRBV14|few|TRBJ2-2
CASSQATGGTGELFF
TGTGCCAGCAGCCAAGCCACAGGGGGCACCGGGGAGCTGTTTTTT
>NA|TRBV7-2|few|TRBJ1-2
CASSFSPGRLSGYTF
TGTGCCAGCAGCTTCAGTCCGGGACGTTTAAGTGGCTACACCTTC
>TRBD1|TRBV2|few|TRBJ1-4
CASSRTGPEKLFF
TGTGCCAGCAGTCGGACAGGGCCCGAAAAACTGTTTTTT
>NA|TRBV27|NA|TRBJ1-4
CASSDQGREKLFF
TGTGCCAGCAGTGATCAGGGGAGGGAAAAACTGTTTTTT
>TRBD1|TRBV28|NA|TRBJ2-3
CASTPGTGHTDTQYF
TGTGCCAGCACCCCCGGGACAGGGCACACAGATACGCAGTATTTT
>NA|TRBV28|few|TRBJ1-1
CASSFQEAEAFF
TGTGCCAGCAGTTTTCAGGAAGCTGAAGCTTTCTTT
>TRBD1|TRBV5-8|NA|TRBJ2-7
CASRTRTGNYEQYF
TGTGCCAGCCGAACCCGGACAGGGAACTACGAGCAGTACTTC
>NA|TRBV7-3|NA|TRBJ2-5
CAPVGSQETQYF
TGTGCCCCTGTGGGCAGCCAAGAGACCCAGTACTTC
>NA|TRBV7-9|NA|TRBJ2-1
CASSPGPLGNEQFF
TGTGCCAGCAGCCCCGGGCCTTTGGGGAATGAGCAGTTCTTC
>TRBD2|TRBV7-2|once|TRBJ2-7
CASSLDGTSGNEQYF
TGTGCCAGCAGCTTAGACGGGACTAGCGGAAACGAGCAGTACTTC
>NA|TRBV27|NA|TRBJ1-5
CASSPYNQPQHF
TGTGCCAGCAGTCCTTACAATCAGCCCCAGCATTTT
>NA|TRBV7-9|NA|TRBJ2-3
CASSLVVGADTQYF
TGTGCCAGCAGCTTAGTTGTAGGTGCAGATACGCAGTATTTT
>TRBD1|TRBV23-1|NA|TRBJ1-5
CAEGQVRSNQPQHF
TGCGCCGAAGGACAGGTTCGAAGCAATCAGCCCCAGCATTTT
>TRBD1|TRBV5-1|NA|TRBJ2-7
CASSLRETGSEQYF
TGCGCCAGCAGCTTGCGCGAGACAGGGTCGGAGCAGTACTTC
>TRBD1|TRBV4-2|once|TRBJ1-6
CATQTGYRNNSPLHF
TGTGCCACCCAGACAGGGTATCGGAATAATTCACCCCTCCACTTT
>NA|TRBV19|NA|TRBJ2-1
CASSIKNEQFF
TGTGCCAGTAGTATTAAAAATGAGCAGTTCTTC
>NA|TRBV13|NA|TRBJ2-5
CASSPQTTPWETQYF
TGTGCCAGCAGCCCGCAGACTACACCTTGGGAGACCCAGTACTTC
>TRBD1|TRBV30|NA|TRBJ1-1
CAWSKGQGARAFF
TGTGCCTGGAGTAAAGGACAGGGGGCGCGAGCTTTCTTT
>NA|TRBV28|NA|TRBJ2-7
CASSFGPSSSYEQYF
TGTGCCAGCAGTTTTGGACCCTCTAGCTCCTACGAGCAGTACTTC
>NA|TRBV19|NA|TRBJ2-3
CASSLGRHGARGDTQYF
TGTGCCAGTAGTCTTGGGCGACATGGGGCTCGTGGAGATACGCAGTATTTT
>NA|TRBV5-1|NA|TRBJ2-3
CASSIQGGPDTQYF
TGCGCCAGCAGCATTCAGGGGGGTCCAGATACGCAGTATTTT
>TRBD1|TRBV18|NA|TRBJ2-1
CASSPRQGAGNEQFF
TGTGCCAGCTCACCGAGACAGGGGGCAGGAAATGAGCAGTTCTTC
>NA|TRBV5-6|NA|TRBJ2-5
CASILAGGETQYF
NA
>NA|TRBV2|NA|TRBJ2-2
CASIRDQNTGELFF
TGTGCCAGCATCAGGGACCAGAACACCGGGGAGCTGTTTTTT
>NA|TRBV5-1|NA|TRBJ1-1
CASSSISRINTEAFF
TGCGCCAGCAGCTCCATATCCCGGATCAACACTGAAGCTTTCTTT
>NA|TRBV6-6|NA|TRBJ1-2
CASRPGRYYGYTF
TGTGCCAGCAGACCCGGCCGTTACTATGGCTACACCTTC
>NA|TRBV7-9|once|TRBJ2-5
CASNSQRRGAQETQYF
TGTGCCAGCAATTCACAGCGAAGGGGGGCCCAAGAGACCCAGTACTTC
>NA|TRBV7-2|NA|TRBJ2-3
CASSRIGVGGADTQYF
TGTGCCAGCAGCCGAATTGGGGTGGGGGGCGCAGATACGCAGTATTTT
>NA|TRBV4-1|NA|TRBJ1-1
CASSQGLLGRVKDTEAFF
TGCGCCAGCAGCCAAGGTCTTCTAGGAAGGGTGAAAGACACTGAAGCTTTCTTT
>NA|TRBV9|NA|TRBJ2-3
CASSVAGADTQYF
TGTGCCAGCAGCGTAGCGGGGGCAGATACGCAGTATTTT